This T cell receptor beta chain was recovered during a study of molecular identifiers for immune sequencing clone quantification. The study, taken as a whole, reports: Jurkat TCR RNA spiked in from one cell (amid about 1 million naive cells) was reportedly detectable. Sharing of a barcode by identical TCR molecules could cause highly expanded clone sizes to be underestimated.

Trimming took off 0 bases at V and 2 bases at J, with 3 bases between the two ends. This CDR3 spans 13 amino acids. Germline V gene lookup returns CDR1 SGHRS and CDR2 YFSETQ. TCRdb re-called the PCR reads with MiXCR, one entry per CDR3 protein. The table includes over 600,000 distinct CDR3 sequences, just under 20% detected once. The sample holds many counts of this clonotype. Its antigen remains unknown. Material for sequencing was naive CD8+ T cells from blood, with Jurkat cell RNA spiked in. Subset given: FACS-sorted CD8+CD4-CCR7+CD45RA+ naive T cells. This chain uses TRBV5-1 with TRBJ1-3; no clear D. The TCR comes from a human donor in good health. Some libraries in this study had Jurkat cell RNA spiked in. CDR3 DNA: TGCGCCAGCAGCTTGGGGACTGGAAACACCATATATTTT. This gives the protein CASSLGTGNTIYF. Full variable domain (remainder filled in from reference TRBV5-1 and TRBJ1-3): KAGVTQTPRYLIKTRGQQVTLSCSPISGHRSVSWYQQTPGQGLQFLFEYFSETQRNKGNFPGRFSGRQFSNSRSEMNVSTLELGDSALYLCASSLGTGNTIYFGEGSWLTVV.